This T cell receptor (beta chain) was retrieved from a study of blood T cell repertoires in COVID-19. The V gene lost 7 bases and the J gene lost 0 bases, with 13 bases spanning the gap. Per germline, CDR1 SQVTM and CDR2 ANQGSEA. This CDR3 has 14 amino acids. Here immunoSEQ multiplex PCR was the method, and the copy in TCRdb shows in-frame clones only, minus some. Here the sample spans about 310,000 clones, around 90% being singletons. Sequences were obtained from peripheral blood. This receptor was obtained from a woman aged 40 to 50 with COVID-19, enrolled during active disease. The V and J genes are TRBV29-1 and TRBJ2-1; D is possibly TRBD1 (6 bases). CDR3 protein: CSANGRGSYNEQFF. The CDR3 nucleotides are TGCAGCGCCAACGGCAGGGGCTCCTACAATGAGCAGTTCTTC.